Listed below are T cell receptor beta chains from one sample, sequenced in a study of CD8+ T cells in alopecia areata. Generated by immunoSEQ multiplex PCR, the TCRdb table keeps only in-frame clones and is missing some. The table shows over 120,000 clones, with about half occurring only once. This specimen consisted of CD4+ T cells sorted from blood, obtained at week 0. The receptors here all came from a human donor with alopecia areata. Both conserved end residues are part of each CDR3. The order of the fields is CDR3 length, V gene, J gene, clone size, D gene, CDR3 protein, CDR3 DNA. The D gene is left open where the match is weak. The size entry is marked missing in some rows and otherwise reads once, few, many or a size class.

len: 11; v_gene: TRBV9; j_gene: TRBJ2-1; abundance: .; d_gene: .; CDR3aa: CASSVHNEQFF; CDR3nt: TGTGCCAGCAGCGTCCACAATGAGCAGTTCTTC
len: 14; v_gene: TRBV29-1; j_gene: TRBJ2-1; abundance: .; d_gene: TRBD2; CDR3aa: CSSSGGSSYNEQFF; CDR3nt: TGCAGCTCTTCGGGGGGGAGCTCCTACAATGAGCAGTTCTTC
len: 15; v_gene: TRBV7-2; j_gene: TRBJ2-1; abundance: .; d_gene: .; CDR3aa: CASSLVADPYNEQFF; CDR3nt: TGTGCCAGCAGCTTAGTAGCGGACCCCTACAATGAGCAGTTCTTC
len: 14; v_gene: TRBV29-1; j_gene: TRBJ2-5; abundance: few; d_gene: .; CDR3aa: CSVSRQIPPETQYF; CDR3nt: TGCAGCGTTTCCCGACAGATCCCTCCAGAGACCCAGTACTTC
len: 12; v_gene: TRBV30; j_gene: TRBJ2-7; abundance: .; d_gene: TRBD1; CDR3aa: CAWSRTGQGEYF; CDR3nt: TGTGCCTGGAGTCGGACGGGACAGGGGGAGTACTTC
len: 15; v_gene: TRBV5-1; j_gene: TRBJ2-2; abundance: .; d_gene: .; CDR3aa: CASSQDSLNTGELFF; CDR3nt: TGCGCCAGCAGCCAGGACTCTCTCAACACCGGGGAGCTGTTTTTT
len: 15; v_gene: TRBV29-1; j_gene: TRBJ2-3; abundance: .; d_gene: .; CDR3aa: CSVDRKGGVADTQYF; CDR3nt: TGCAGCGTTGATAGGAAAGGTGGTGTCGCAGATACGCAGTATTTT
len: 12; v_gene: TRBV13; j_gene: TRBJ2-2; abundance: .; d_gene: .; CDR3aa: CASRTGTGELFF; CDR3nt: TGTGCCAGCAGAACAGGGACCGGGGAGCTGTTTTTT
len: 14; v_gene: TRBV29-1; j_gene: TRBJ2-7; abundance: few; d_gene: .; CDR3aa: CSVRPGHLRDEQYF; CDR3nt: TGCAGCGTTCGACCGGGACACCTACGCGACGAGCAGTACTTC
len: 11; v_gene: TRBV30; j_gene: TRBJ2-1; abundance: .; d_gene: .; CDR3aa: CAWSVLMGQFF; CDR3nt: TGTGCCTGGAGTGTCTTAATGGGGCAGTTCTTC
len: 17; v_gene: TRBV28; j_gene: TRBJ1-2; abundance: few; d_gene: .; CDR3aa: CASRIQGHRGRNYGYTF; CDR3nt: TGTGCCAGCAGAATCCAGGGACACCGTGGGAGGAACTATGGCTACACCTTC
len: 11; v_gene: TRBV30; j_gene: TRBJ2-7; abundance: once; d_gene: .; CDR3aa: CAWKDSYEQYF; CDR3nt: TGTGCCTGGAAAGACTCCTACGAGCAGTACTTC
len: 16; v_gene: TRBV29-1; j_gene: TRBJ1-5; abundance: .; d_gene: .; CDR3aa: CSVYKPRDTQFQPQHF; CDR3nt: TGCAGCGTTTATAAACCCCGGGACACACAATTTCAGCCCCAGCATTTT
len: 13; v_gene: TRBV14; j_gene: TRBJ2-1; abundance: .; d_gene: .; CDR3aa: CASSQDWRREQFF; CDR3nt: TGTGCCAGCAGCCAAGATTGGAGGAGGGAGCAGTTCTTC
len: 16; v_gene: TRBV7-9; j_gene: TRBJ2-3; abundance: .; d_gene: .; CDR3aa: CASSPPGAGDTDTQYF; CDR3nt: TGTGCCAGCAGCCCCCCGGGGGCGGGAGACACAGATACGCAGTATTTT
len: 18; v_gene: TRBV30; j_gene: TRBJ2-1; abundance: .; d_gene: TRBD2; CDR3aa: CAWSTRPLTSWSYNEQFF; CDR3nt: TGTGCCTGGAGCACCCGCCCCCTGACTAGCTGGTCCTACAATGAGCAGTTCTTC
len: 15; v_gene: TRBV4-2; j_gene: TRBJ2-7; abundance: once; d_gene: TRBD1; CDR3aa: CASSQPGQGGYEQYF; CDR3nt: TGTGCCAGCAGCCAGCCGGGACAGGGGGGTTACGAGCAGTACTTC
len: 14; v_gene: TRBV5-4; j_gene: TRBJ1-1; abundance: .; d_gene: .; CDR3aa: CASSLDEGFNEAFF; CDR3nt: TGTGCCAGCAGCTTGGATGAGGGTTTCAATGAAGCTTTCTTT
len: 14; v_gene: TRBV5-1; j_gene: TRBJ2-1; abundance: .; d_gene: .; CDR3aa: CATADSGPYNEQFF; CDR3nt: TGCGCCACCGCCGACTCGGGACCCTACAATGAGCAGTTCTTC
len: 16; v_gene: TRBV14; j_gene: TRBJ2-3; abundance: .; d_gene: .; CDR3aa: CASSQVFGLPTDTQYF; CDR3nt: TGTGCCAGCAGCCAAGTGTTCGGACTCCCCACAGATACGCAGTATTTT
len: 14; v_gene: TRBV23-1; j_gene: TRBJ2-5; abundance: few; d_gene: .; CDR3aa: CASSQGTLPGTQYF; CDR3nt: TGCGCCAGCAGTCAGGGGACCCTCCCAGGGACCCAGTACTTC
len: 15; v_gene: TRBV29-1; j_gene: TRBJ2-7; abundance: .; d_gene: TRBD2; CDR3aa: CSAQGTSGSQNEQYF; CDR3nt: TGCAGCGCCCAAGGGACTAGCGGGAGTCAGAACGAGCAGTACTTC
len: 12; v_gene: TRBV29-1; j_gene: TRBJ1-2; abundance: .; d_gene: TRBD1; CDR3aa: CSTWTGNYGYTF; CDR3nt: TGCAGCACCTGGACAGGGAACTATGGCTACACCTTC
len: 12; v_gene: TRBV18; j_gene: TRBJ2-7; abundance: .; d_gene: .; CDR3aa: CASSATDYEQYF; CDR3nt: TGTGCCAGCTCAGCGACCGACTACGAGCAGTACTTC
len: 13; v_gene: TRBV7-8; j_gene: TRBJ2-1; abundance: few; d_gene: TRBD1; CDR3aa: CASSLDRGGEQFF; CDR3nt: TGTGCCAGCAGCTTGGACAGGGGTGGTGAGCAGTTCTTC
len: 13; v_gene: TRBV29-1; j_gene: TRBJ2-2; abundance: .; d_gene: TRBD1; CDR3aa: CSGRQGYNGELFF; CDR3nt: TGCAGCGGCAGACAGGGGTATAACGGGGAGCTGTTTTTT
len: 13; v_gene: TRBV18; j_gene: TRBJ1-2; abundance: .; d_gene: .; CDR3aa: CASSAQGNYGYTF; CDR3nt: TGTGCCAGCTCAGCACAGGGTAACTATGGCTACACCTTC
len: 15; v_gene: TRBV5-1; j_gene: TRBJ1-1; abundance: few; d_gene: .; CDR3aa: CASSLESVIITEAFF; CDR3nt: TGCGCCAGCAGCTTGGAATCGGTTATCATCACTGAAGCTTTCTTT
len: 13; v_gene: TRBV2; j_gene: TRBJ1-2; abundance: .; d_gene: TRBD1; CDR3aa: CASRDREISGYTF; CDR3nt: TGTGCCAGCAGGGACAGGGAAATTTCTGGCTACACCTTC
len: 13; v_gene: TRBV30; j_gene: TRBJ1-5; abundance: .; d_gene: TRBD1; CDR3aa: CAWSRGVEQPQHF; CDR3nt: TGTGCCTGGAGCAGGGGGGTTGAGCAGCCCCAGCATTTT
len: 14; v_gene: TRBV29-1; j_gene: TRBJ2-6; abundance: few; d_gene: .; CDR3aa: CSVDGGDGANVLTF; CDR3nt: TGCAGCGTTGATGGGGGAGACGGGGCCAACGTCCTGACTTTC
len: 14; v_gene: TRBV29-1; j_gene: TRBJ2-1; abundance: few; d_gene: .; CDR3aa: CSVAARLADNEQFF; CDR3nt: TGCAGCGTTGCGGCGAGACTCGCTGACAATGAGCAGTTCTTC
len: 16; v_gene: TRBV23-1; j_gene: TRBJ2-7; abundance: few; d_gene: TRBD2; CDR3aa: CASSRSGSAYYYEQYF; CDR3nt: TGCGCCAGCAGTCGTAGCGGGAGCGCCTACTACTACGAGCAGTACTTC
len: 16; v_gene: TRBV7-2; j_gene: TRBJ1-2; abundance: .; d_gene: TRBD1; CDR3aa: CASSLALGTANYGYTF; CDR3nt: TGTGCCAGCAGCTTAGCGTTGGGGACAGCTAACTATGGCTACACCTTC
len: 15; v_gene: TRBV4-3; j_gene: TRBJ2-7; abundance: few; d_gene: .; CDR3aa: CASSPIRSAAYEQYF; CDR3nt: TGCGCCAGCAGCCCGATCAGGTCTGCGGCCTACGAGCAGTACTTC
len: 16; v_gene: TRBV30; j_gene: TRBJ2-7; abundance: .; d_gene: TRBD2; CDR3aa: CAWSGPLAGVSHEQYF; CDR3nt: TGTGCCTGGAGTGGACCCCTAGCGGGAGTAAGCCACGAGCAGTACTTC
len: 12; v_gene: TRBV5-1; j_gene: TRBJ2-3; abundance: .; d_gene: .; CDR3aa: CASSLTAREQYF; CDR3nt: TGCGCCAGCAGCTTGACGGCACGGGAGCAGTATTTT
len: 13; v_gene: TRBV10-3; j_gene: TRBJ1-2; abundance: .; d_gene: .; CDR3aa: CAISGGANYGYTF; CDR3nt: TGTGCCATCAGCGGGGGAGCTAACTATGGCTACACCTTC
len: 14; v_gene: TRBV4-2; j_gene: TRBJ2-5; abundance: .; d_gene: .; CDR3aa: CASSKGLGEETQYF; CDR3nt: TGTGCCAGCAGCAAAGGGTTGGGGGAGGAGACCCAGTACTTC
len: 16; v_gene: TRBV15; j_gene: TRBJ1-4; abundance: few; d_gene: .; CDR3aa: CATSRDHTGPNEKLFF; CDR3nt: TGTGCCACCAGCAGAGATCATACGGGGCCGAATGAAAAACTGTTTTTT
len: 13; v_gene: TRBV30; j_gene: TRBJ2-7; abundance: .; d_gene: .; CDR3aa: CAWSGDGTYEQYF; CDR3nt: TGTGCCTGGAGTGGGGACGGAACCTACGAGCAGTACTTC
len: 13; v_gene: TRBV9; j_gene: TRBJ2-2; abundance: .; d_gene: .; CDR3aa: CASSNTATGELFF; CDR3nt: TGTGCCAGCAGCAACACCGCGACCGGGGAGCTGTTTTTT
len: 10; v_gene: TRBV29-1; j_gene: TRBJ1-1; abundance: .; d_gene: .; CDR3aa: CSVSDREAFF; CDR3nt: TGCAGCGTTAGTGACAGGGAAGCTTTCTTT
len: 13; v_gene: TRBV29-1; j_gene: TRBJ1-3; abundance: .; d_gene: TRBD1; CDR3aa: CSVHRGPGNTIYF; CDR3nt: TGCAGCGTTCACAGGGGGCCTGGAAACACCATATATTTT
len: 15; v_gene: TRBV7-2; j_gene: TRBJ2-3; abundance: .; d_gene: .; CDR3aa: CASSPGWIGTDTQYF; CDR3nt: TGTGCCAGCAGCCCAGGTTGGATAGGCACAGATACGCAGTATTTT
len: 14; v_gene: TRBV29-1; j_gene: TRBJ1-2; abundance: few; d_gene: .; CDR3aa: CSVEVWEQGYGYTF; CDR3nt: TGCAGCGTTGAGGTCTGGGAGCAAGGCTATGGCTACACCTTC
len: 14; v_gene: TRBV7-3; j_gene: TRBJ2-3; abundance: .; d_gene: TRBD2; CDR3aa: CASSFSGVGDTQYF; CDR3nt: TGTGCCAGCAGCTTCAGCGGGGTGGGAGATACGCAGTATTTT
len: 11; v_gene: TRBV19; j_gene: TRBJ2-2; abundance: few; d_gene: .; CDR3aa: CASKGRGELFF; CDR3nt: TGTGCCAGTAAAGGTCGGGGAGAGCTGTTTTTT
len: 15; v_gene: TRBV30; j_gene: TRBJ2-3; abundance: .; d_gene: .; CDR3aa: CAWSVEISDTDTQYF; CDR3nt: TGTGCCTGGAGTGTGGAAATTTCGGATACAGATACGCAGTATTTT